This section outlines one TCR beta chain sequence together with its context. Its cognate antigen is unknown. PCR employed 60 Vbeta and 13 Jbeta primers. Profiling relied on immunoSEQ multiplex PCR, and the TCRdb table lists in-frame clones only, not all of them. The table includes some 120,000 clones, around three quarters detected once. These data originate in a study of cytomegalovirus exposure and HLA in healthy donors. General observations from the study: The classifier was said to identify cytomegalovirus status with high specificity and sensitivity. Indistinguishable V segments such as TRBV6-2 and TRBV6-3 were excluded. In an earlier analysis, in around 590 donors, most V segments appeared productive either ~87% or ~30% of the time. In a later analysis, TCR beta V- and J-gene trimming showed a link to a missense DCLRE1C variant.

The CDR3 runs 16 residues. Trimming took off 2 bases at V and 5 bases at J, with 15 bases between the two ends. CDR1 and CDR2 (germline): MNHEY, SVGAGI. This rearrangement joins TRBV6-5 to TRBJ2-2, with a possible D match to TRBD2 (6 bases). Input material: PBMCs. This TCR came from a man aged 25-40 years in good health and CMV-seronegative. DNA for the CDR3: TGTGCCAGCAGTTACGGGTCGGGAGAAATTACCGGGGAGCTGTTTTTT. It is translated as CASSYGSGEITGELFF.